Each of the 20 T cell receptor beta chains below was sequenced from the same sample in a study of human T cells and chemical hapten exposure. Described time point: patch test 1, 2 weeks after DPC sensitization. Documented treatment: therapeutic diphenylcyclopropenone sensitization with weekly scalp DPC. One entry per CDR3 protein results from TCRdb running MiXCR on the RACE reads. The sample holds some 200,000 distinct CDR3 sequences, 20% to 25% seen once. The sequenced sample was whole blood, obtained in connection with sensitization to the hapten diphenylcyclopropenone (DPC). All receptors derive from a woman in her fifties or sixties with alopecia areata. Some clones in this sample may be carry-over from other donors' samples.

This clonotype was counted only a few times. The genes are TRBV9 and TRBJ2-2, with D maybe TRBD2 (5 bases). The CDR3 spans 15 residues. The V gene lost 3 bases and the J gene lost 5 bases, with 14 bases spanning the gap. Per the germline V gene, CDR1 is SGDLS and CDR2 is YYNGEE. This CDR3 is CASSELLGGTGELFF. The DNA for the CDR3 is TGTGCCAGCAGCGAGCTACTTGGCGGGACCGGGGAGCTGTTTTTT. Full variable domain (outside the CDR3, taken from reference TRBV9 and TRBJ2-2): DSGVTQTPKHLITATGQRVTLRCSPRSGDLSVYWYQQSLDQGLQFLIQYYNGEERAKGNILERFSAQQFPDLHSELNLSSLELGDSALYFCASSELLGGTGELFFGEGSRLTVL.

This clonotype was observed a handful of times. The J gene is TRBJ2-1, the V gene TRBV20-1; D is uncertain. The CDR3 has 12 amino acids. Germline V lookup: CDR1 DFQATT, CDR2 SNEGSKA (reference sequence). The V end lost 0 bases, the J end lost 8 bases, and 8 bases lay between the germline ends. Written as DNA, the CDR3 is TGCAGTGCTAGAGACAAGGGATATGAGCAGTTCTTC. It translates to CSARDKGYEQFF.

A few counts support this clonotype. V is TRBV24-1 and J is TRBJ2-5; the match to TRBD1 covers 8 bases. Germline trimming cut 3 bases from V and 5 bases from J; bases unmatched to any gene: 7. The CDR3 totals 15 residues. CDR1 and CDR2 from the germline V gene are KGHDR and SFDVKD. The CDR3 is CATSDLRQGSETQYF. The CDR3 DNA sequence: TGTGCCACCAGTGATCTGAGACAGGGGAGCGAGACCCAGTACTTC.

The rearrangement links TRBV25-1 to TRBJ1-5; unclear D gene. V lost 3 bases to trimming and J lost 7 bases, with 10 bases between them. The CDR3 has 13 residues. Germline V lookup: CDR1 MGHDK, CDR2 SYGVNS. For the CDR3, the DNA is TGTGCCAGCAGTGATCTACGGGGACAGCCCCAGCATTTT. Translation gives CASSDLRGQPQHF. The whole variable domain, remainder taken from reference TRBV25-1 and TRBJ1-5, is EADIYQTPRYLVIGTGKKITLECSQTMGHDKMYWYQQDPGMELHLIHYSYGVNSTEKGDLSSESTVSRIRTEHFPLTLESARPSHTSQYLCASSDLRGQPQHFGDGTRLSIL.

This clonotype turned up a few times. The V call is TRBV29-1, the J call TRBJ2-5; no firm D call. Trimming removed 4 bases from V and 5 bases from J, with 5 bases in between. There are 10 residues in the CDR3. Per the germline V gene, CDR1 is SQVTM and CDR2 is ANQGSEA. CDR3 nucleotides: TGCAGCGTTGGGACGGAGACCCAGTACTTC. Its protein is CSVGTETQYF.

The gene calls are TRBV3-1 and TRBJ1-2; D not resolved. V gave up 2 bases and J gave up 12 bases, with 16 bases separating them. This CDR3 has 13 amino acids. CDR1 is LGHDT and CDR2 is YNNKEL in the germline V gene (reference sequence). Here the CDR3 DNA reads TGTGCCAGCAGCCAAAGATCGGGCGTTGTAAACACCTTC. Protein sequence: CASSQRSGVVNTF.

This clonotype was seen only a few times. The chain recombines TRBV3-1 with TRBJ2-7, with D unclear. The CDR3 loop spans 13 amino acids. Germline V gene lookup returns CDR1 LGHDT and CDR2 YNNKEL (reference sequence). Trimming left V 0 bases short and J 3 bases short, with 6 bases between. CDR3 amino acids: CASSQEWDYEQYF. In DNA, the CDR3 is TGTGCCAGCAGCCAAGAATGGGACTACGAGCAGTACTTC.

The gene calls are TRBV7-8 and TRBJ2-1; D call uncertain. The germline V gene encodes CDR1 SGHVS and CDR2 FQNEAQ. The CDR3 contains 15 residues. V was clipped by 1 base and J by 2 bases, with 9 bases between them. CDR3 nucleotides: TGTGCCAGCAGCTTAGACCATGGGACCTACAATGAGCAGTTCTTC. As protein: CASSLDHGTYNEQFF.

The J gene is TRBJ2-5, the V gene TRBV11-1, with unresolved D. Trimming left V 1 base short and J 5 bases short, with 8 bases between. The CDR3 extends over 13 amino acids. Germline assignment: CDR1 SGHAT and CDR2 FQDESV (reference sequence). CDR3 protein: CASSLGPSETQYF. The CDR3, as DNA: TGTGCCAGCAGCTTAGGCCCATCGGAGACCCAGTACTTC.

A few counts support this clonotype. The CDR3 region is CASSSRTSGVAYNEQFF. The CDR3 region has the DNA TGTGCCAGCAGCTCCCGGACTAGCGGGGTTGCCTACAATGAGCAGTTCTTC. The chain carries TRBV11-1 and TRBJ2-1, with 12 bases identical to TRBD2. V dropped 4 bases and J dropped 2; count of bases not matched to a gene: 6. This CDR3 has 17 amino acids. Per germline, CDR1 SGHAT and CDR2 FQDESV (reference sequence).

This clonotype was picked up a small number of times. The J gene is TRBJ2-4, the V gene TRBV15, with 7 nucleotides matching TRBD1. The CDR3 totals 19 residues. CDR1 LNHNV and CDR2 YYDKDF come from the germline V gene (reference sequence). Trimming cost V 4 bases and J 1 base; bases outside gene matches: 16. The CDR3 DNA sequence: TGTGCCACCAGCAATCGACAGGGCCTTCTAGGGTTGGCCAAAAACATTCAGTACTTC. Translating it yields CATSNRQGLLGLAKNIQYF. The full variable domain, completed using reference TRBV15 and TRBJ2-4, is DAMVIQNPRYQVTQFGKPVTLSCSQTLNHNVMYWYQQKSSQAPKLLFHYYDKDFNNEADTPDNFQSRRPNTSFCFLDIRSPGLGDTAMYLCATSNRQGLLGLAKNIQYFGAGTRLSVL.

The rearrangement joins TRBV5-1 to TRBJ1-1, with unresolved D. V was shortened by 0 bases and J by 4 bases, with 7 bases between the two germline ends. Germline values: CDR1 SGHRS, CDR2 YFSETQ. This CDR3 is 13 amino acids long. The DNA for the CDR3 is TGCGCCAGCAGCTTGGAAGGAGTCACTGAAGCTTTCTTT. This gives the protein CASSLEGVTEAFF.

This chain uses TRBV12-3 or TRBV12-4 with TRBJ1-5, with 10 bases identical to TRBD1. This CDR3 spans 17 amino acids. After removal of 3 bases from V and 4 bases from J, the junction contained 9 bases not matched to a gene. CDR3 region: CASSFQQTDRGNQPQHF. DNA for the CDR3: TGTGCCAGCAGTTTCCAGCAGACGGACAGGGGGAATCAGCCCCAGCATTTT.

This chain connects TRBV7-2 to TRBJ1-2; D is ambiguous. The germline V gene has CDR1 SGHTA and CDR2 FQGNSA. Trimming pared 5 bases from V and 4 bases from J, leaving 14 bases between. The CDR3 loop spans 14 amino acids. For the CDR3, the DNA is TGTGCCAGCAGCCCCCCGGAAATTCTCTATGGCTACACCTTC. Its translation is CASSPPEILYGYTF.

This clonotype was counted at least ten times. The chain couples TRBV10-3 to TRBJ2-1; TRBD1 agrees at 8 bases. Per the germline V gene, CDR1 is ENHRY and CDR2 is SYGVKD. The CDR3 sequence is 15 residues long. The junction had 12 bases not matched to a gene; V was cut back by 11 bases and J by 3 bases. The CDR3 loop reads CASTPDRGGYNEQFF. CDR3 DNA: TGTGCCTCCACCCCTGACAGGGGCGGCTACAATGAGCAGTTCTTC.

DNA for the CDR3: TGTGCCAGCAGCCAGACAGGGGGCGTAAGGCAAGAGACCCAGTACTTC. The encoded protein is CASSQTGGVRQETQYF. This chain connects TRBV3-1 to TRBJ2-5, with TRBD1 matching 10 bases. The V and J ends lost 3 bases and 2 bases, in that order; junction bases with no gene match: 6. Germline V CDR1 and CDR2: LGHDT, YNNKEL (reference sequence). The CDR3 is 16 amino acids.

The chain employs TRBV7-9 and TRBJ2-2, with a tentative D call TRBD2 (6 bases). The CDR3 is 14 amino acids. Germline-derived CDR1 and CDR2 are SEHNR and FQNEAQ (reference sequence). With 3 bases removed from V and 6 bases from J, the gap between germline ends came to 11 bases. The CDR3 is CASSLGGLSGELFF. Written as DNA, the CDR3 is TGTGCCAGCAGCTTGGGAGGACTATCCGGGGAGCTGTTTTTT.

CDR3 loop: CASSVGGLAGANQETQYF. The CDR3, as DNA: TGTGCCAGCAGCGTAGGGGGACTAGCGGGAGCCAACCAAGAGACCCAGTACTTC. V and J are TRBV9 and TRBJ2-5; the match to TRBD2 covers 14 bases. This CDR3 is built from 18 residues. V shed 0 bases, J shed 0 bases, and the junction held 4 bases outside the gene matches. The germline V gene has CDR1 SGDLS and CDR2 YYNGEE.

This clonotype was seen more than once but under ten times. V usage is TRBV27 and J usage is TRBJ1-1; D is possibly TRBD1 (5 bases). Germline-derived CDR1 and CDR2 are MNHEY and SMNVEV (reference sequence). CDR3 length: 16 residues. Trimming took 8 bases from V and 4 from J, leaving 23 bases between them. CDR3 in amino acids: CASRVGRAIGGTEAFF. The DNA of the CDR3 is TGTGCCAGCCGAGTCGGCAGGGCTATTGGAGGCACTGAAGCTTTCTTT.

This clonotype was found a few times. As DNA, the CDR3 is TGTGCCATAGAAGGACAGCGGTCTGACGAGCAGTACTTC. This codes for CAIEGQRSDEQYF. The chain combines TRBV10-3 with TRBJ2-7; D is possibly TRBD1 (6 bases). The CDR3 has 13 residues. V was cut by 9 bases and J by 5 bases, with 17 bases left in between. Germline V gene lookup returns CDR1 ENHRY and CDR2 SYGVKD.